This record concerns one T cell receptor (beta chain) sequence. Its antigen has not been determined. Base qualities are not at hand, and no much larger clone is one base apart. Clipping removes 4 bases from V and 1 base from J, with 4 as the unmatched junction base count. Sequences MGHRA (CDR1) and YSYEKL (CDR2) are obtained from the germline V gene. The CDR3, from cysteine to phenylalanine, totals 15 residues. Left in the record is the CDR3 DNA by itself, 45 bases read in frame from the first base. This record comes from a study of OX40 agonist ivuxolimab in advanced cancers. Study-wide context: The costimulatory receptor OX40 (CD134) was targeted by ivuxolimab, a fully human IgG2 agonistic monoclonal antibody. Intravenous ivuxolimab was administered to patients every 2 weeks at six dose levels: 0.01, 0.1, 0.3, 1.5, 3 and 10 mg/kg. Peripheral TCRbeta sequencing aimed to test whether ivuxolimab altered TCR sequence diversity and caused clonal T-cell expansion. Patients were allowed to have had prior anti-PD-1, anti-PD-L1 or anti-CTLA-4 therapy, and about 40% of the dose-escalation patients had been treated with checkpoint inhibitors. In the dose-escalation cohort, 82.7% of patients were male, and the mean age was approximately 55 years, with a range of roughly 20 to 85. The paper covers the monotherapy dose-escalation part of the phase I ivuxolimab trial, which included N of about 56 patients. Partial responses occurred in three dose-escalation patients: two with cutaneous melanoma and one with hepatocellular carcinoma. Of the 50 to 55 dose-escalation patients, hepatocellular carcinoma was present in some 19, melanoma in approximately 15, renal cell carcinoma in 9 and head and neck cancer in 9.

General findings and caveats noted by the study authors: After ivuxolimab, CD8+ T cells had more expanded clones than CD4+ T cells on average. In the 0.1-3.0 mg/kg groups, partial responders were among the patients with the lowest normalized peripheral clonal expansion, particularly in CD8+ T cells. Low levels of normalized T-cell clonal expansion were also shown by some nonresponding patients. Clonal expansion of both CD4+ and CD8+ blood T cells was observed from baseline to week 6 at doses 0.1 to 3.0 mg/kg. Which antigens the clonally expanded peripheral T cells were specific for was not determined.

Patients with autoimmune disease history or receiving systemic immunosuppression were excluded from the trial. Peripheral blood for TCR sequencing was drawn from every dose cohort at baseline, at cycle 4 day 1 and at cycle 7 day 1. The samples were taken from a phase I, first-in-human, multicenter, open-label dose-escalation trial of ivuxolimab. Adults with locally advanced or metastatic head and neck squamous cell, hepatocellular, melanoma or renal cell carcinoma were enrolled in the trial. Before TCR sequencing, CD4+ T cells and CD8+ T cells from peripheral blood were sorted into separate populations. To sequence the TCRbeta CDR3 region, genomic DNA was isolated from the sorted cells. The immunoSEQ Assay was used to sequence the TCRbeta CDR3 regions. TCRdb carries this immuneACCESS record with in-frame sequences only. Its versions omit some clonotypes, under half of them owing to an unresolved V gene in the studies checked, with the rest unexplained. This sample holds 20,000 to 25,000 clones; 85% to 90% were observed only once. Jointly, the top ten make up about 10% of the sample.

The TCR originated in an adult with an advanced solid tumor such as melanoma, head and neck, liver or kidney cancer. The sequence joins TRBV4-1 to TRBJ2-1; 7 junctional bases match TRBD2. The material sequenced was CD4+ or CD8+ T cells sorted from blood, taken in a trial of the OX40 agonist ivuxolimab. For the CDR3, the sequence is CASSLPGLSYNEQFF. The bases are TGCGCCAGCAGCCTACCGGGACTATCCTACAATGAGCAGTTCTTC.